Shown below are 20 T cell receptor beta chains from a single sample sequenced in a study of identical twins. TCRdb itself ran the 5' RACE reads through MiXCR, one entry per CDR3 protein. The repertoire consists of under 400,000 distinct CDR3 sequences, with around 9% occurring once and the leading ten covering roughly 8.7%. The specimen was naive T cells sorted from blood. The source is a woman between 45 and 65 years old in good health.

The chain recombines TRBV27 with TRBJ2-3; 11 bases fit TRBD2. The CDR3 loop spans 17 amino acids. V trimming: 5 bases; J trimming: 0 bases; junction bases outside the gene matches: 7. Per germline, CDR1 MNHEY and CDR2 SMNVEV (reference sequence). The CDR3 sequence: CASSPLGTSGSTDTQYF. DNA for the CDR3: TGTGCCAGCAGTCCGCTGGGGACTAGCGGTAGCACAGATACGCAGTATTTT.

This clonotype was counted between two and nine times. The gene calls are TRBV27 and TRBJ2-1; D possibly corresponds to TRBD2 (7 bases). Trimming left V 5 bases short and J 8 bases short, with 13 bases between. The CDR3 runs to 13 residues. CDR1 is MNHEY, CDR2 SMNVEV, per germline (reference sequence). CDR3 nucleotides: TGTGCCAGCAGTGGACAGACTAGCCATGAGCAGTTCTTC. Its protein is CASSGQTSHEQFF.

A few counts support this clonotype. This chain joins TRBV7-9 and TRBJ2-1, with D tentatively TRBD1 or TRBD2 (5 bases each). V lost 5 bases and J 4 bases, leaving 15 bases between the germline ends. CDR1 and CDR2 from the germline V gene are SEHNR and FQNEAQ (reference sequence). The CDR3 extends over 15 amino acids. Written as DNA, the CDR3 is TGTGCCAGCAGCCTAACCGGGACGGTATACAATGAGCAGTTCTTC. This sequence encodes CASSLTGTVYNEQFF.

V usage is TRBV2 and J usage is TRBJ1-4, with D hard to call. This CDR3 spans 12 amino acids. V was clipped by 6 bases and J by 6 bases, with 8 bases between them. Germline V gene sequence: CDR1 SNHLY, CDR2 FYNNEI. The CDR3 loop reads CASSPGHEKLFF. The DNA of the CDR3 is TGTGCCAGCAGCCCGGGCCATGAAAAACTGTTTTTT.

The gene calls are TRBV6-1 and TRBJ2-7; TRBD1 might be the D (6 bases). The CDR3 spans 14 residues. CDR1 is MNHNS, CDR2 SASEGT, per germline. V lost 8 bases, J lost 0 bases, and 14 bases lay in between. CDR3 nucleotides: TGTGCCAGCCGAGGGGGTTCCCACTCCTACGAGCAGTACGTC. Its translation: CASRGGSHSYEQYV.

J is TRBJ2-5 and V is TRBV6-5; D tentatively reads TRBD1 or TRBD2 (5 bases each). There are 16 residues in the CDR3. Germline V gives CDR1 MNHEY, CDR2 SVGAGI. Trimming removed 6 bases at V and 1 base at J, with 18 bases between. CDR3 in DNA: TGTGCCAGCAGCCTCAGGATGGGGGAACTCCAAGAGACCCAGTACTTC. Translated: CASSLRMGELQETQYF.

This sequence joins TRBV28 and TRBJ1-5, with 10 nucleotides matching TRBD1. The germline V gene encodes CDR1 MDHEN and CDR2 SYDVKM. Unmatched junction bases numbered 8, after V lost 8 bases and J lost 4 bases. This CDR3 contains 15 residues. Here the CDR3 reads CASSWDRGRNQPQHF. The CDR3 DNA reads TGTGCCAGCTCATGGGACAGGGGTAGGAATCAGCCCCAGCATTTT.

This clonotype has a handful of counts. The rearrangement uses TRBV6-1 and TRBJ2-3, with D unresolved. Germline V CDR1 and CDR2: MNHNS, SASEGT. This CDR3 comprises 13 residues. Trimming removed 1 base from V and 7 bases from J, with 9 bases in between. This CDR3 is CASSEGHRNTQYF. CDR3 DNA: TGTGCCAGCAGTGAAGGACACCGCAATACGCAGTATTTT.

This rearrangement joins TRBV5-1 to TRBJ1-2; TRBD1 aligns across 12 bases. The J segment lost 7 bases and the V segment lost 4 bases, leaving 17 bases of the junction unmatched. This CDR3 region has 18 residues. Germline CDR1 reads SGHRS; CDR2 reads YFSETQ. CDR3 in DNA: TGCGCCAGCAGCCTCGGGGGACAGGGGGCCTCCGGGCGGAGTGGCTACACCTTC. It yields the protein CASSLGGQGASGRSGYTF.

In its sample, this clonotype was seen a few times. The gene calls are TRBV5-4 and TRBJ2-2; possibly TRBD1 for D (6 bases). CDR3 length equals 18 residues. The V and J ends lost 0 bases and 2 bases respectively, with 17 bases between them. CDR1 and CDR2 from the germline V gene are SGHNT and YYREEE (reference sequence). The CDR3 DNA is TGTGCCAGCAGCTTGGGACGCGGACAGAGGGTAAACACCGGGGAGCTGTTTTTT. Amino acid sequence: CASSLGRGQRVNTGELFF.

This clonotype was counted at least ten times. The chain joins TRBV6-5 to TRBJ2-1, with TRBD1 identical over 8 bases. The length of the CDR3 is 19 residues. J was trimmed by 1 base and V by 4 bases; bases with no gene match: 15. The V gene's germline CDR1 is MNHEY and CDR2 SVGAGI. The CDR3 sequence: CASSSLIGTGQKSYNEQFF. The CDR3 DNA reads TGTGCCAGCAGTTCACTCATAGGGACAGGCCAAAAATCCTACAATGAGCAGTTCTTC.

This clonotype was detected ten times or more. The CDR3 bases are TGTGCCAGCAGCTCGTACGGGACTAGCGGGAGCAATGAGCAGTTCTTC. Translated, it gives CASSSYGTSGSNEQFF. The chain employs TRBV12-3 or TRBV12-4 and TRBJ2-1; TRBD2 matches 14 bases. Germline trimming cut 6 bases from V and 6 bases from J; bases unmatched to any gene: 7. The CDR3 covers 16 residues.

This clonotype was observed a few times. The chain combines TRBV27 with TRBJ1-2; D unresolved. V was clipped by 1 base and J by 0 bases, with 12 bases between them. Looked up from germline, CDR1 is MNHEY and CDR2 is SMNVEV (reference sequence). This CDR3 spans 16 amino acids. Here the CDR3 DNA reads TGTGCCAGCAGTTTATTAGTCGGGAAAACTAACTATGGCTACACCTTC. Its protein is CASSLLVGKTNYGYTF.

The genes are TRBV7-2 and TRBJ2-1; 7 bases are shared with TRBD2. The CDR3 spans 14 residues. Germline trimming cut 2 bases from V and 14 bases from J; bases unmatched to any gene: 12. Germline V CDR1 and CDR2: SGHTA, FQGNSA. The CDR3 reads CASSLQIAQSGKFF. The CDR3 nucleotides are TGTGCCAGCAGCTTACAAATAGCGCAAAGCGGGAAGTTCTTC.

Only a few counts were recorded for this clonotype. The chain has TRBV11-2 and TRBJ2-1; 14 bases are a match to TRBD2. The CDR3 extends over 15 amino acids. Per the germline V gene, CDR1 is SGHAT and CDR2 is FQNNGV. V trimming: 8 bases; J trimming: 6 bases; junction bases outside the gene matches: 6. The CDR3: CASRLAGGPVNEQFF. CDR3 in DNA: TGTGCCAGCCGACTAGCGGGAGGGCCAGTCAATGAGCAGTTCTTC.

This clonotype was seen a handful of times. The chain's CDR3 is CASSPGGGTEETQYF. The CDR3 coding sequence is TGCGCCAGCAGCCCGGGGGGGGGGACAGAAGAGACCCAGTACTTC. The V and J genes are TRBV5-1 and TRBJ2-5, with D perhaps matching TRBD2 (8 bases). This CDR3 has 15 residues. Trimming stripped 4 bases from V and 3 bases from J, with 16 bases between. Germline CDR1 and CDR2: SGHRS and YFSETQ.

The V and J genes are TRBV6-5 and TRBJ1-2; D gene ambiguous. CDR3 size: 12 residues. Germline V gene lookup returns CDR1 MNHEY and CDR2 SVGAGI. Deletions cut 6 bases from V and 5 bases from J, with 10 bases between. The CDR3 loop is CASRGGLYGYTF. CDR3 sequence (DNA): TGTGCCAGCAGGGGAGGATTATATGGCTACACCTTC.

In nucleotides, the CDR3 is TGTGCCAGCAGCCAGAATGAAAAACTGTTTTTT. It codes for CASSQNEKLFF. The genes are TRBV6-6 and TRBJ1-4; D unclear. Germline V CDR1 and CDR2: MNHNY, SVGAGI (reference sequence). The V end was cut by 6 bases, the J end by 5 bases, with 4 bases between. This CDR3 is built from 11 residues.

This clonotype was detected ten times or more. This chain joins TRBV12-3 or TRBV12-4 and TRBJ2-4; the match to TRBD1 covers 7 bases. The CDR3 spans 15 residues. V lost 3 bases and J lost 3; bases outside the gene matches: 5. The CDR3 sequence: CASSLRGLVKNIQYF. The CDR3 region has the DNA TGTGCCAGCAGTTTGAGGGGGCTAGTCAAAAACATTCAGTACTTC.

The CDR3 nucleotides are TGTGCCAGCAGTTTGACAGAGGGAATTTTAGGCAATCAGCCCCAGCATTTT. Translating it yields CASSLTEGILGNQPQHF. The chain joins TRBV28 to TRBJ1-5, with D perhaps matching TRBD1 (5 bases). V lost 3 bases, J lost 2 bases, and 17 bases lay in between. CDR1 is MDHEN, CDR2 SYDVKM, per germline. This CDR3 region has 17 residues.